These T cell receptor beta chains were read from a single sample in a study of fetal regulatory T cell absence and autoimmunity. Sequencing was performed with immunoSEQ multiplex PCR; in TCRdb, only in-frame clones are kept and a portion is missing. The data hold some 50,000 clones, with about four fifths observed a single time. The specimen was cord blood. Receptor source: a newborn boy with IPEX syndrome. Both conserved end residues are part of each CDR3. Fields, in order: D gene, clone size, V gene, J gene, CDR3 protein, CDR3 DNA. A D gene is named only where the DNA matches it firmly. Expanded clones are given a class, and other clones once, few, many or no size at all.

.	.	TRBV6-1	TRBJ1-2	CASSLGGAGGGYTF	TGTGCCAGCAGTTTAGGGGGGGCCGGGGGCGGCTACACCTTC
.	.	TRBV30	TRBJ2-7	CAWSVGLAGEQYF	TGTGCCTGGAGTGTAGGGCTAGCCGGCGAGCAGTACTTC
.	.	TRBV12-5	TRBJ2-7	CASGSLKQGSYEQYF	TGTGCTAGTGGTTCCCTGAAGCAGGGGTCCTACGAGCAGTACTTC
TRBD1	once	TRBV18	TRBJ2-3	CASSPGQGRKDTQYF	TGTGCCAGCTCCCCAGGACAGGGCCGCAAAGATACGCAGTATTTT
TRBD2	.	TRBV30	TRBJ2-3	CAWTSGGPDTQYF	TGTGCCTGGACTAGCGGGGGCCCAGATACGCAGTATTTT
TRBD2	.	TRBV29-1	TRBJ2-1	CSVEGGLAGGPYNEQFF	TGCAGCGTTGAAGGGGGACTAGCGGGAGGACCCTACAATGAGCAGTTCTTC
.	few	TRBV30	TRBJ1-1	CAWSSGTEAFF	TGTGCCTGGAGTAGTGGCACTGAAGCTTTCTTT
.	.	TRBV11-2	TRBJ2-1	CASSPKRRRDGVEFF	TGTGCCAGCAGCCCCAAACGAAGGCGGGATGGGGTGGAGTTCTTC
.	.	TRBV2	TRBJ1-2	CASSAGTTNYGYTF	TGTGCCAGCAGTGCCGGGACAACTAACTATGGCTACACCTTC
.	.	TRBV7-6	TRBJ1-6	CASSLIGGNSPLHF	TGTGCCAGCAGCTTAATAGGGGGGAACTCACCCCTCCACTTT
TRBD2	.	TRBV6-5	TRBJ2-1	CASRGLAGRYNEQFF	TGTGCCAGCAGGGGACTAGCGGGCCGCTACAATGAGCAGTTCTTC
TRBD1	.	TRBV6-6	TRBJ1-2	CASSYSSMSGGGYTF	TGTGCCAGCAGTTACTCGAGTATGTCAGGGGGTGGCTACACCTTC
.	.	TRBV6-1	TRBJ2-3	CASSEVGIAVTDTQYF	TGTGCCAGCAGTGAAGTCGGGATAGCAGTAACAGATACGCAGTATTTT
TRBD1	.	TRBV29-1	TRBJ2-2	CSVTGGGGPATGELFF	TGCAGCGTGACAGGGGGAGGGGGCCCTGCCACCGGGGAGCTGTTTTTT
.	few	TRBV2	TRBJ2-2	CASSEPLVTGELFF	TGTGCCAGCAGTGAACCTCTTGTGACCGGGGAGCTGTTTTTT
TRBD1	.	TRBV5-4	TRBJ2-7	CASSLEIRDSAYEQYF	TGTGCCAGCAGCTTGGAAATCCGGGACAGCGCCTACGAGCAGTACTTC
.	few	TRBV15	TRBJ2-7	CATSRTHRVF	TGTGCCACCAGCAGAACCCACCGGGTCTTC
TRBD2	.	TRBV7-2	TRBJ2-2	CASSLAGGPNTGELFF	TGTGCCAGCAGCCTAGCGGGGGGGCCGAACACCGGGGAGCTGTTTTTT
TRBD2	.	TRBV9	TRBJ2-2	CASSVVGTVAGAANTGELFF	TGTGCCAGCAGCGTAGTAGGAACGGTAGCGGGGGCCGCGAACACCGGGGAGCTGTTTTTT
.	.	TRBV7-9	TRBJ2-7	CASSPVEAGRF	TGTGCCAGCAGCCCGGTGGAGGCGGGCAGATTC
.	.	TRBV27	TRBJ2-2	CASSLWRSNTGELFF	TGTGCCAGCAGTTTATGGAGATCGAACACCGGGGAGCTGTTTTTT
TRBD2	.	TRBV27	TRBJ2-5	CASSLGLAGRGLQETQYF	TGTGCCAGCAGTCTCGGACTAGCGGGAAGAGGACTCCAAGAGACCCAGTACTTC
TRBD1	.	TRBV5-1	TRBJ2-1	CASSFDRGPYNEQFF	TGCGCCAGCAGCTTCGACAGGGGACCCTACAATGAGCAGTTCTTC
TRBD2	once	TRBV30	TRBJ2-7	CAWSLSGGERYF	TGTGCCTGGAGCCTTAGCGGGGGGGAAAGGTACTTC
.	.	TRBV30	TRBJ1-1	CAFRTVMNTEAFF	TGTGCCTTCAGGACAGTTATGAACACTGAAGCTTTCTTT
.	.	TRBV5-1	TRBJ2-5	CASSFGGRGWQETQYF	TGCGCCAGCAGCTTTGGGGGCAGGGGCTGGCAAGAGACCCAGTACTTC
.	.	TRBV7-9	TRBJ2-7	CASSLGTTEQYF	TGTGCCAGCAGCTTAGGGACTACCGAGCAGTACTTC
TRBD1	.	TRBV29-1	TRBJ2-3	CSVEDLGQGTDTQYF	TGCAGCGTTGAAGATCTCGGACAGGGCACAGATACGCAGTATTTT
.	once	TRBV7-2	TRBJ1-3	CASSPDSTSGNTIYF	TGTGCCAGCAGCCCGGACAGTACCTCTGGAAACACCATATATTTT
.	.	TRBV4-1	TRBJ1-1	CASTQGPPRGGWSGEAFF	TGCGCCAGCACCCAAGGGCCTCCTCGCGGGGGCTGGTCCGGTGAAGCTTTCTTT
TRBD1	.	TRBV16	TRBJ1-1	CASSHGTGNTEAFF	TGTGCCAGCAGCCATGGGACAGGGAACACTGAAGCTTTCTTT
.	.	TRBV18	TRBJ1-1	CASSPAGATEAFF	TGTGCCAGCTCACCAGCGGGGGCCACTGAAGCTTTCTTT
TRBD2	.	TRBV5-6	TRBJ2-7	CASAPGGTYPYEQYF	TGTGCCAGCGCACCGGGGGGGACATACCCCTACGAGCAGTACTTC
.	.	TRBV23-1	TRBJ1-1	CASSQSAGNTEAFF	TGCGCCAGCAGTCAATCGGCAGGGAACACTGAAGCTTTCTTT
.	.	TRBV4-1	TRBJ2-2	CASSQDGELFF	TGCGCCAGCAGCCAAGACGGGGAGCTGTTTTTT
TRBD2	.	TRBV4-3	TRBJ2-2	CASSQETSGGPVNTGELFF	TGCGCCAGCAGCCAAGAGACTAGCGGGGGGCCCGTAAACACCGGGGAGCTGTTTTTT
.	few	TRBV6-1	TRBJ1-2	CASSEVRRYGYTF	TGTGCCAGCAGTGAAGTAAGGCGCTATGGCTACACCTTC
.	.	TRBV30	TRBJ2-1	CAWSAPGRYNEQFF	TGTGCCTGGAGTGCGCCGGGACGGTACAATGAGCAGTTCTTC
TRBD2	.	TRBV10-3	TRBJ2-5	CAISESRLAGGKETQYF	TGTGCCATCAGTGAGTCTCGACTAGCGGGGGGGAAAGAGACCCAGTACTTC
TRBD2	.	TRBV7-2	TRBJ2-7	CASSLAGGYEQYF	TGTGCCAGCAGCTTAGCGGGAGGGTACGAGCAGTACTTC
.	once	TRBV20-1	TRBJ2-7	CRGRWEQYF	TGCAGGGGTAGGTGGGAGCAGTACTTC
.	.	TRBV2	TRBJ1-2	CASSEEGGLGDYGYTF	TGTGCCAGCAGTGAAGAGGGAGGACTTGGGGACTATGGCTACACCTTC
.	.	TRBV6-5	TRBJ2-5	CASTHGTQYF	TGTGCCAGCACCCACGGGACCCAGTACTTC
.	.	TRBV30	TRBJ2-2	CAWSVGHLINTGELFF	TGTGCCTGGAGTGTAGGACACCTAATTAACACCGGGGAGCTGTTTTTT
.	.	TRBV6-1	TRBJ2-7	CASRDRSYSEQYF	TGTGCCAGCAGGGACCGTAGCTACTCCGAGCAGTACTTC
.	.	TRBV30	TRBJ2-5	CAWTRLGFMKTQYF	TGTGCCTGGACCCGCCTCGGCTTCATGAAGACCCAGTACTTC
.	.	TRBV6-1	TRBJ1-1	CASSQKVGGSEAFF	TGTGCCAGCAGTCAAAAGGTGGGGGGCTCTGAAGCTTTCTTT
TRBD1	few	TRBV5-1	TRBJ2-7	CASSLAPGTGSYEQYF	TGCGCCAGCAGCTTGGCCCCGGGGACAGGGAGTTACGAGCAGTACTTC
.	few	TRBV27	TRBJ1-2	CASSPETTGPRYTF	TGTGCCAGCAGTCCCGAAACGACAGGCCCCCGCTACACCTTC
TRBD2	.	TRBV10-3	TRBJ2-7	CAISRTSASSYEQYF	TGTGCCATCAGTCGGACTAGCGCCTCCTCCTACGAGCAGTACTTC
.	.	TRBV6-1	TRBJ2-2	CASSEARVGWTGELFF	TGTGCCAGCAGTGAAGCGCGAGTCGGCTGGACCGGGGAGCTGTTTTTT
.	.	TRBV19	TRBJ2-7	CASSPGELSYEQYF	TGTGCCAGTAGTCCCGGGGAACTCTCCTACGAGCAGTACTTC
.	.	TRBV11-2	TRBJ1-1	CASSPGQNTEAFF	TGTGCCAGCAGCCCCGGACAGAACACTGAAGCTTTCTTT
TRBD2	.	TRBV4-3	TRBJ2-2	CASSHGRGGSGELFF	TGCGCCAGCAGCCATGGGCGGGGGGGCAGCGGGGAGCTGTTTTTT